The 13 T cell receptor beta chains below were found in one sample sequenced in a study of PD-1 blockade in mismatch repair-deficient tumors. Repertoires were generated with immunoSEQ multiplex PCR, while TCRdb's copy carries only in-frame clones and drops some. The repertoire consists of 45,000 to 60,000 clones, with 78% occurring once and the leading ten covering around 3.2%. The sequenced sample was peripheral blood, obtained 4 weeks after starting pembrolizumab. These receptors were collected from an adult with mismatch repair-deficient cancer.

V is TRBV5-1 and J is TRBJ2-3; 14 bases map to TRBD2. Germline assignment: CDR1 SGHRS and CDR2 YFSETQ. J was trimmed by 3 bases and V by 0 bases; bases with no gene match: 0. CDR3 length equals 16 residues. This CDR3 reads CASSLGTSGRTDTQYF. The DNA for the CDR3 is TGCGCCAGCAGCTTGGGGACTAGCGGGAGGACAGATACGCAGTATTTT.

This chain connects TRBV5-4 to TRBJ1-5; 7 bases fit TRBD1. There are 16 residues in the CDR3. The V segment lost 4 bases and the J segment 5 bases; nucleotides outside the gene matches: 12. The germline gives CDR1 SGHNT, CDR2 YYREEE (reference sequence). CDR3 loop: CASSPGGRGADQPQHF. The DNA for the CDR3 is TGTGCCAGCAGCCCAGGGGGACGGGGGGCAGATCAGCCCCAGCATTTT. The complete variable domain, with remaining parts taken from reference TRBV5-4 and TRBJ1-5, reads ETGVTQSPTHLIKTRGQQVTLRCSSQSGHNTVSWYQQALGQGPQFIFQYYREEENGRGNFPPRFSGLQFPNYSSELNVNALELDDSALYLCASSPGGRGADQPQHFGDGTRLSIL.

The V gene is TRBV5-1, the J gene TRBJ2-7; a possible D gene is TRBD1 (5 bases). This CDR3 contains 14 residues. Trimming cost V 0 bases and J 4 bases, with 11 bases left between them. From germline, CDR1 is SGHRS and CDR2 YFSETQ. CDR3 amino acids: CASSLERGGYEQYF. CDR3 bases: TGCGCCAGCAGCTTGGAAAGGGGTGGTTACGAGCAGTACTTC.

The chain joins TRBV7-8 to TRBJ1-5; the D is unclear. V was pared by 2 bases and J by 8 bases, with 10 bases between. Germline CDR1 and CDR2: SGHVS and FQNEAQ. This CDR3 region has 13 residues. CDR3 in amino acids: CASSLKGAEPQHF. The CDR3 DNA reads as TGTGCCAGCAGCTTAAAGGGCGCGGAGCCCCAGCATTTT.

V and J are TRBV7-6 and TRBJ2-3; TRBD2 aligns across 7 bases. The length of the CDR3 is 15 residues. Germline trimming cut 0 bases from V and 0 bases from J; bases unmatched to any gene: 0. The germline V gene has CDR1 SGHVS and CDR2 FNYEAQ. CDR3 in amino acids: CASSLAGGSTDTQYF. Here the CDR3 DNA reads TGTGCCAGCAGCTTAGCGGGAGGGAGCACAGATACGCAGTATTTT.

The rearrangement links TRBV15 to TRBJ1-4; maybe TRBD1 (5 bases). The CDR3 length is 15 residues. V lost 5 bases and J 0 bases, leaving 10 bases between the germline ends. Germline V gene data show CDR1 as LNHNV and CDR2 as YYDKDF (reference sequence). In DNA form, the CDR3 reads TGTGCCACCAGCTTCGACAGAACAACTAATGAAAAACTGTTTTTT. This sequence encodes CATSFDRTTNEKLFF. The variable domain in full, completed from reference TRBV15 and TRBJ1-4, reads DAMVIQNPRYQVTQFGKPVTLSCSQTLNHNVMYWYQQKSSQAPKLLFHYYDKDFNNEADTPDNFQSRRPNTSFCFLDIRSPGLGDTAMYLCATSFDRTTNEKLFFGSGTQLSVL.

About this clone: The identical CDR3 is also encoded by other nucleotide sequences in the sample. The chain has TRBV18 and TRBJ2-5; D gene ambiguous. The germline gives CDR1 KGHSH, CDR2 LQKENI. The V and J ends lost 6 bases and 0 bases respectively, with 5 bases between them. This CDR3 has 12 amino acids. The CDR3 sequence is CASSPYQETQYF. The CDR3 DNA sequence: TGTGCCAGCTCCCCCTACCAAGAGACCCAGTACTTC.

V usage is TRBV2 and J usage is TRBJ1-4, with 8 nucleotides matching TRBD1. CDR3 size: 16 residues. Germline V gene sequence: CDR1 SNHLY, CDR2 FYNNEI. The J segment lost 8 bases and the V segment lost 6 bases, leaving 14 bases of the junction unmatched. The CDR3 loop is CASRVDRGSIREKLFF. DNA of the CDR3: TGTGCCAGCAGGGTTGACAGGGGCAGTATCAGAGAAAAACTGTTTTTT.

The gene calls are TRBV15 and TRBJ1-5, with 10 bases lining up with TRBD1. Germline CDR1 is LNHNV and CDR2 is YYDKDF (reference sequence). The V gene end was trimmed by 0 bases and the J gene end by 4 bases; junction bases not matched to a gene: 6. The CDR3 consists of 17 residues. The CDR3 nucleotides are TGTGCCACCAGCAGAGATCTGACAGGGGGCCGGAATCAGCCCCAGCATTTT. Protein: CATSRDLTGGRNQPQHF.

The rearrangement joins TRBV5-4 to TRBJ2-3, with TRBD2 identical over 9 bases. The CDR3 is 15 amino acids. The V gene end was trimmed by 6 bases and the J gene end by 2 bases; junction bases not matched to a gene: 7. Germline V gene data show CDR1 as SGHNT and CDR2 as YYREEE (reference sequence). DNA for the CDR3: TGTGCCAGCAACTGGGCTAGCGGGAACACAGATACGCAGTATTTT. It translates to CASNWASGNTDTQYF.

The chain is built from TRBV21-1 and TRBJ2-7; the table's D call of TRBD2 was not tested on the DNA. TRBV21-1 is a pseudogene segment. The CDR3 runs to 15 residues. The CDR3 reads CASSKESGRPDEQYF. In nucleotides, the CDR3 is TGTGCCAGCAGCAAAGAGAGTGGGAGGCCTGACGAGCAGTACTTC.

The chain has TRBV6-1 and TRBJ2-1, with D possibly matching TRBD1 (6 bases). The CDR3 extends over 14 amino acids. Germline CDR1 MNHNS, CDR2 SASEGT. V lost 7 bases and J 1 base, leaving 11 bases between the germline ends. The CDR3 spells CASKDSSSYNEQFF. The CDR3 DNA is TGTGCCAGCAAGGACAGCAGTTCCTACAATGAGCAGTTCTTC.

The rearrangement joins TRBV28 to TRBJ2-5; the match to TRBD1 covers 7 bases. J was trimmed by 2 bases and V by 2 bases; bases with no gene match: 5. The length of the CDR3 is 15 residues. Germline V gene data show CDR1 as MDHEN and CDR2 as SYDVKM. For the CDR3, the DNA is TGTGCCAGCAGTTTAAGTCAGGGACAGCAAGAGACCCAGTACTTC. Its translation is CASSLSQGQQETQYF.